This TCR beta chain was identified in a study of cytomegalovirus exposure and HLA in healthy donors. This PCR relied on a set of 60 Vbeta primers and 13 Jbeta primers. The data were produced by immunoSEQ multiplex PCR, yet TCRdb's version contains in-frame clones alone and is incomplete. Seen here are about 170,000 clones, roughly 80% observed once, and the top ten hold 2% to 3%. About this clone itself: No antigen is known for it.

The germline V gene has CDR1 MGHRA and CDR2 YSYEKL. The length of the CDR3 is 14 residues. The study, taken as a whole, reports: Analyzed later, association rates of TCRs varied across HLA loci, with DRB1 most and HLA-C fewest. Sequencing artifact likely explains a cluster of highly shared sequence variants. The authors later linked a missense DCLRE1C variant to TCR beta V- and J-gene trimming.

The receptor comes from a male donor in good health and CMV-seronegative. The sequenced sample was PBMCs. The chain is built from TRBV4-1 and TRBJ2-5; 7 nucleotides align to TRBD1. The J call may be mistaken, given a closer DNA end match to TRBJ2-7. The CDR3 DNA is TGCGCCAGCAACCCAAGAGAAGGGGGCACCGAGCAGTACTTC. Amino acid sequence: CASNPREGGTEQYF.